These T cell receptor beta chains were read from a single sample in a study of shared clonotypes between healthy human individuals. The table came from immunoSEQ multiplex PCR; TCRdb's copy has only in-frame clones and leaves some out. In the table there are 470,000 or so clones, roughly 80% of which are singletons. The sequencing input was PBMCs. Every receptor here comes from a woman aged 40-49 years in good health. Some clones in this sample may be carry-over from other donors' samples. The CDR3 runs from the conserved cysteine through the conserved F or W. The D gene is left open where the match is weak. Clone size is given for some rows only: seen once, a few or many times, or a class if the clone is expanded.

J gene: TRBJ2-2; D gene: TRBD1; V gene: TRBV5-1; clone size: .; CDR3 protein: CASSLADRGSTGELFF; CDR3 DNA: TGCGCCAGCAGCTTGGCGGACAGGGGAAGCACCGGGGAGCTGTTTTTT
J gene: TRBJ1-5; D gene: .; V gene: TRBV18; clone size: .; CDR3 protein: CASSISGQSNQPQHF; CDR3 DNA: TGTGCCAGCTCAATAAGTGGGCAGAGCAATCAGCCCCAGCATTTT
J gene: TRBJ2-1; D gene: TRBD1; V gene: TRBV19; clone size: .; CDR3 protein: CASSVTQGISYNEQFF; CDR3 DNA: TGTGCCAGTAGTGTGACACAGGGGATTTCCTACAATGAGCAGTTCTTC
J gene: TRBJ2-5; D gene: .; V gene: TRBV30; clone size: .; CDR3 protein: CAWNWGMETQYF; CDR3 DNA: TGTGCCTGGAATTGGGGTATGGAGACCCAGTACTTC
J gene: TRBJ2-3; D gene: .; V gene: TRBV29-1; clone size: .; CDR3 protein: CSVEQGREADTQYF; CDR3 DNA: TGCAGCGTTGAACAAGGCAGGGAGGCAGATACGCAGTATTTT
J gene: TRBJ1-3; D gene: TRBD1; V gene: TRBV28; clone size: .; CDR3 protein: CAAGGQRVGTIYF; CDR3 DNA: TGTGCCGCTGGGGGACAGAGGGTTGGCACCATATATTTT
J gene: TRBJ2-2; D gene: .; V gene: TRBV5-1; clone size: .; CDR3 protein: CASSQGQGGELFF; CDR3 DNA: TGCGCCAGCAGCCAAGGACAAGGCGGGGAGCTGTTTTTT
J gene: TRBJ1-5; D gene: .; V gene: TRBV5-3; clone size: .; CDR3 protein: CARSLASEYNQPQHF; CDR3 DNA: TGTGCCAGAAGCTTGGCGTCAGAGTATAATCAGCCCCAGCATTTT
J gene: TRBJ1-5; D gene: .; V gene: TRBV4-3; clone size: .; CDR3 protein: CASSQDSMGNQPQHF; CDR3 DNA: TGCGCCAGCAGCCAGGACAGTATGGGCAATCAGCCCCAGCATTTT
J gene: TRBJ2-1; D gene: .; V gene: TRBV29-1; clone size: .; CDR3 protein: CSVIPYNEQFF; CDR3 DNA: TGCAGCGTTATCCCCTACAATGAGCAGTTCTTC
J gene: TRBJ2-1; D gene: TRBD2; V gene: TRBV18; clone size: .; CDR3 protein: CASGLAVQSYNEQFF; CDR3 DNA: TGTGCCAGCGGACTAGCGGTCCAATCCTACAATGAGCAGTTCTTC
J gene: TRBJ2-1; D gene: .; V gene: TRBV28; clone size: .; CDR3 protein: CASSGRGPDLRFF; CDR3 DNA: TGTGCCAGCAGTGGGCGGGGGCCAGACCTCCGGTTCTTC
J gene: TRBJ2-1; D gene: .; V gene: TRBV9; clone size: .; CDR3 protein: CASSSRTAYNEQFF; CDR3 DNA: TGTGCCAGCAGCTCCCGGACTGCATACAATGAGCAGTTCTTC
J gene: TRBJ2-2; D gene: TRBD1; V gene: TRBV5-1; clone size: .; CDR3 protein: CASSLWTGKGTGELFF; CDR3 DNA: TGCGCCAGCAGCTTGTGGACAGGGAAGGGAACCGGGGAGCTGTTTTTT
J gene: TRBJ2-5; D gene: .; V gene: TRBV5-1; clone size: .; CDR3 protein: CASSLAVGTQYF; CDR3 DNA: TGCGCCAGCAGCTTGGCCGTAGGGACCCAGTACTTC
J gene: TRBJ2-3; D gene: TRBD2; V gene: TRBV9; clone size: .; CDR3 protein: CASSAGTSGFTDTQYF; CDR3 DNA: TGTGCCAGCAGTGCCGGGACTAGCGGGTTCACAGATACGCAGTATTTT
J gene: TRBJ2-3; D gene: .; V gene: TRBV6-4; clone size: few; CDR3 protein: CASSDSVDGGTQYF; CDR3 DNA: TGTGCCAGCAGTGACTCGGTGGATGGTGGTACGCAGTATTTT
J gene: TRBJ2-3; D gene: TRBD2; V gene: TRBV9; clone size: .; CDR3 protein: CASSPPLSGTSGNWGTDTQYF; CDR3 DNA: TGTGCCAGCAGCCCCCCTCTCTCGGGGACTAGCGGGAATTGGGGCACAGATACGCAGTATTTT
J gene: TRBJ1-1; D gene: .; V gene: TRBV5-1; clone size: .; CDR3 protein: CASSLGAMNTEAFF; CDR3 DNA: TGCGCCAGCAGCTTGGGCGCTATGAACACTGAAGCTTTCTTT
J gene: TRBJ1-1; D gene: .; V gene: TRBV21-1; clone size: many; CDR3 protein: CASSYRRRNMNTEAFF; CDR3 DNA: TGTGCCAGCAGTTACCGACGGAGGAATATGAACACTGAAGCTTTCTTT